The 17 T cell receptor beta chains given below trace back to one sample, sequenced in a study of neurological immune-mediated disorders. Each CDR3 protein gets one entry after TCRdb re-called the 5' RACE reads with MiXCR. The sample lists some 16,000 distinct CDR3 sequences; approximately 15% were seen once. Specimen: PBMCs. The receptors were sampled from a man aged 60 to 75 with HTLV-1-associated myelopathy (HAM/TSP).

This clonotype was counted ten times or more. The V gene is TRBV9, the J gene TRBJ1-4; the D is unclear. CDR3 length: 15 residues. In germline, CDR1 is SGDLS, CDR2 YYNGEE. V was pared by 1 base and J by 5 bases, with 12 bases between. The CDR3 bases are TGTGCCAGCAGCGTATCGCCGACGGCGAATGAAAAACTGTTTTTT. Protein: CASSVSPTANEKLFF.

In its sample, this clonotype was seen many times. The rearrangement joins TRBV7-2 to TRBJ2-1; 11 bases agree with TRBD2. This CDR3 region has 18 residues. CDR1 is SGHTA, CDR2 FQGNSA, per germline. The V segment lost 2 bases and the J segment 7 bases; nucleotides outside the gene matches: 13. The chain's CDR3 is CASSLYQLSASGGNEQFF. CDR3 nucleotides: TGTGCCAGCAGCTTATATCAGTTGTCGGCTAGCGGGGGGAATGAGCAGTTCTTC.

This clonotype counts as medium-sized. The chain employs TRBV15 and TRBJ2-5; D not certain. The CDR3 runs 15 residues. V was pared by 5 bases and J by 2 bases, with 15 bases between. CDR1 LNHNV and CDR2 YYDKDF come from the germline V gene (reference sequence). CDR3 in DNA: TGTGCCACCAGCCGAGCCCCCCTCCTTCAAGAGACCCAGTACTTC. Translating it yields CATSRAPLLQETQYF.

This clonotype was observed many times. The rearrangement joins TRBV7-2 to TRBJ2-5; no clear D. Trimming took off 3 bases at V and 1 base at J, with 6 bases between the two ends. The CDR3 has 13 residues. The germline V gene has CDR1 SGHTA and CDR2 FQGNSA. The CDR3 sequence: CASSFDPQETQYF. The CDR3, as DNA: TGTGCCAGCAGCTTTGATCCCCAAGAGACCCAGTACTTC.

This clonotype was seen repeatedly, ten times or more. The CDR3 nucleotides read TGTGCCAGCAGCGTAGTGTTTGGAGGGCAGGGCTCGTCAGGTACGCAGTATTTT. It codes for CASSVVFGGQGSSGTQYF. This chain connects TRBV9 to TRBJ2-3; possibly TRBD2 for D (6 bases). The germline V and J ends were trimmed by 0 bases and 8 bases, with 25 bases remaining between them. Germline CDR1 reads SGDLS; CDR2 reads YYNGEE. The CDR3 contains 18 residues.

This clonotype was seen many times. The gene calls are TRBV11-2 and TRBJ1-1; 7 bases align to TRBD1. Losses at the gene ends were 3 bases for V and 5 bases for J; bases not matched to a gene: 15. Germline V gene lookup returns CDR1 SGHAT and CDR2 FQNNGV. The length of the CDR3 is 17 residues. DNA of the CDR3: TGTGCCAGCAGCTTCGGGGCCAGGGGGTTCAAGGCTACTGAAGCTTTCTTT. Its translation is CASSFGARGFKATEAFF. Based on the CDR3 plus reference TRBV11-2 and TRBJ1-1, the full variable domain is EAGVAQSPRYKIIEKRQSVAFWCNPISGHATLYWYQQILGQGPKLLIQFQNNGVVDDSQLPKDRFSAERLKGVDSTLKIQPAKLEDSAVYLCASSFGARGFKATEAFFGQGTRLTVV.

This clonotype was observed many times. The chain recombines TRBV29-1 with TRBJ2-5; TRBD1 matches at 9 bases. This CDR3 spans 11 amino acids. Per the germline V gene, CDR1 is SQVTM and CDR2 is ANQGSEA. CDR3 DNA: TGCACCACCGGGACAGGGGAGACCCAGTACTTC. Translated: CTTGTGETQYF.

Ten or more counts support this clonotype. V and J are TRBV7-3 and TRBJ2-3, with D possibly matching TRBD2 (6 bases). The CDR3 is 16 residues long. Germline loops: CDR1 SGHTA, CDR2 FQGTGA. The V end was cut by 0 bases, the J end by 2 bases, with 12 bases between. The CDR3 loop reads CASSLTGGVHTDTQYF. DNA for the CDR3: TGTGCCAGCAGCTTAACGGGGGGTGTGCACACAGATACGCAGTATTTT.

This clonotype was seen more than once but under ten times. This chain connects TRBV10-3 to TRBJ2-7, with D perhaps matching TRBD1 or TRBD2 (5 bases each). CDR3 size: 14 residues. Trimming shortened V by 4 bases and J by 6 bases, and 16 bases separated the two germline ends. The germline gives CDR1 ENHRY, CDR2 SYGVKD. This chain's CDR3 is CAISAGLGDREQYF. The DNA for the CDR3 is TGTGCCATCAGTGCGGGATTGGGGGATCGCGAGCAGTACTTC.

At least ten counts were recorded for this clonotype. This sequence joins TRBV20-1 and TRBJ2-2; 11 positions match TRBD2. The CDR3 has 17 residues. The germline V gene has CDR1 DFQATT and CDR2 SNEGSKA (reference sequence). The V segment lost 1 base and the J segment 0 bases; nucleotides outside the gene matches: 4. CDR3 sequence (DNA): TGCAGTGCTAGAGCCCGTAGCGGGGGGGCGAACACCGGGGAGCTGTTTTTT. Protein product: CSARARSGGANTGELFF.

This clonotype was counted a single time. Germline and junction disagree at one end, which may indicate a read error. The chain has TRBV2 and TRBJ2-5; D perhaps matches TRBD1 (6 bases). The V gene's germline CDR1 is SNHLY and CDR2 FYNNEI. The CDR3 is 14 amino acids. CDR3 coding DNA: TGTGCCAGCAATGAAGCCACAGGGTTGGAGACCCAGTACTTC. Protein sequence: CASNEATGLETQYF.

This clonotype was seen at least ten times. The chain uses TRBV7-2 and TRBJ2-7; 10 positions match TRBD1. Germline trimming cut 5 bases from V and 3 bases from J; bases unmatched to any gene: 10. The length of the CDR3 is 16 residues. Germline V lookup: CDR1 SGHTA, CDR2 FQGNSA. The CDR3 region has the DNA TGTGCCAGCAGCCGTGGGTATAGGGACAGGGGCTACGAGCAGTACTTC. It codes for CASSRGYRDRGYEQYF.

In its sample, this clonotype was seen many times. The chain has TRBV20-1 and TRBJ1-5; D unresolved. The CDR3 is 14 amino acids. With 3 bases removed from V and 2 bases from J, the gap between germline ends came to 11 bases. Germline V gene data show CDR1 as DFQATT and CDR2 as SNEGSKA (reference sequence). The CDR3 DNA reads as TGCAGTGCTAGCCGACCCGGGGGCAATCAGCCCCAGCATTTT. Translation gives CSASRPGGNQPQHF.

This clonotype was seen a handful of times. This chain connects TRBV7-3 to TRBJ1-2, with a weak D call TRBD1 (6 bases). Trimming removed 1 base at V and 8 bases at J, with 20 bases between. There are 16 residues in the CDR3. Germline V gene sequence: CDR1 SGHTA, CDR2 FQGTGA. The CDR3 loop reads CASSLKVGQGKDGYTF. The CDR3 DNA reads TGTGCCAGCAGCTTAAAGGTTGGGCAGGGGAAGGACGGCTACACCTTC.

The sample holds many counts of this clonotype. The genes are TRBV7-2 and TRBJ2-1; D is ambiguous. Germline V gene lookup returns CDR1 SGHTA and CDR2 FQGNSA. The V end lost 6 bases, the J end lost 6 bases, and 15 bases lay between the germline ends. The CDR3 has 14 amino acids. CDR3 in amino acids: CASRPEVASNEQFF. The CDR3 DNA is TGTGCCAGCAGACCCGAGGTGGCTAGCAATGAGCAGTTCTTC. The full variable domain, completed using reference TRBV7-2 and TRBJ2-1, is GAGVSQSPSNKVTEKGKDVELRCDPISGHTALYWYRQSLGQGLEFLIYFQGNSAPDKSGLPSDRFSAERTGGSVSTLTIQRTQQEDSAVYLCASRPEVASNEQFFGPGTRLTVL.

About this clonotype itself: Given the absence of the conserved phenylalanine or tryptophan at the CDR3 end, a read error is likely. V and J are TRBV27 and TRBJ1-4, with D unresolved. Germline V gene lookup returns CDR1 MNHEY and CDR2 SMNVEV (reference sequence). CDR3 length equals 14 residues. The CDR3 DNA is TGTACCAGCAGTTCGGAAGGGAGTAATGAAAAACTGTTTCTT. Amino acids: CTSSSEGSNEKLFL.

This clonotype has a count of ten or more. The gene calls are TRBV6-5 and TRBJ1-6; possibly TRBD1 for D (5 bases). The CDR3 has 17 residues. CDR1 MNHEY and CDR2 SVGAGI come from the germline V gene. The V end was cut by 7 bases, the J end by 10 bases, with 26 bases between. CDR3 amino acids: CASTYQGQGLTRSPLHF. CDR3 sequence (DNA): TGTGCCAGCACCTACCAGGGCCAGGGCCTGACTCGATCACCCCTCCACTTT.